These 4 T cell receptor beta chains share one sample of origin, sequenced in a study of tissue T cells after allogeneic stem cell transplantation. Only in-frame clones appear in the TCRdb table, and some are missing; sequencing was by immunoSEQ multiplex PCR. This table holds around 6,300 clones, more than 40% found once. Time point of the sample: mouse harvest day 7 after allogeneic transplant. Mouse grafts combined 10^7 T-cell-depleted bone marrow cells with 10^6 splenic CD5+ T cells. Sequencing input: skin. These receptors were obtained from a female BALB/c mouse given C57BL/6 T cells with graft-versus-host disease after an allogeneic hematopoietic cell transplant.

A few counts support this clone. Gene and germline names: mouse. The read gets to within 1 residue of the CDR3 end, and the germline J gene fills in the rest. The V call is TRBV20, the J call TRBJ1-3; 7 nucleotides match TRBD1. The junction had 1 base not matched to a gene; V was cut back by 2 bases and J by 0 bases. The germline CDR1 and CDR2 sequences are GFQATS and STVNSAI. The CDR3 length is 14 residues. This chain's CDR3 is CGARWDSSGNTLYF. The CDR3 DNA, read in part, is TGTGGTGCTAGGTGGGACAGTTCTGGAAATACGCTCTAT.

In the case of this clone: Any gene name here is a mouse gene name. The CDR3 end falls 1 residue outside the read, so it is completed with the germline J gene. The rearrangement uses TRBV13-2 and TRBJ1-2; 12 nucleotides line up with TRBD1. The length of the CDR3 is 16 residues. Germline CDR1 reads NNHNN; CDR2 reads SYGAGS (reference sequence). V gave up 1 base and J gave up 5 bases; unmatched junction bases: 6. The covered CDR3 bases are TGTGCCAGCGGTGATAGGGGACAGGGGGCGAGGTCCGACTACACC. This codes for CASGDRGQGARSDYT. The complete CDR3 sequence is CASGDRGQGARSDYTF.

This clone has a handful of counts. These gene names are mouse names. Coverage ceases 1 residue before the CDR3 finishes, and the germline J gene fills in the end. The chain couples TRBV26 to TRBJ2-7; 10 bases agree with TRBD1. There are 13 residues in the CDR3. V was clipped by 6 bases and J by 7 bases; unmatched bases: 6. Per the germline V gene, CDR1 is KGHPV and CDR2 is FQNQEV (reference sequence). The CDR3 is CASRRQGAGEQYF. CDR3 DNA, as far as it was read: TGTGCCAGCAGACGACAGGGGGCGGGGGAACAGTAC.

This clone was seen more than once but under ten times. Genes here carry mouse names. The read ends 1 residue before the CDR3 terminus; that terminus is restored from the germline J gene. This CDR3 is also generated by other DNA sequences in the sample. This chain uses TRBV26 with TRBJ2-3; D gene uncertain. Trimming shortened V by 4 bases and J by 0 bases, and 5 bases separated the two germline ends. Per the germline V gene, CDR1 is KGHPV and CDR2 is FQNQEV (reference sequence). This CDR3 has 13 amino acids. The sequenced part of the CDR3 DNA is TGTGCCAGCAGTCGCGACAGTGCAGAAACGCTGTAT. Translating it yields CASSRDSAETLY. The whole CDR3 is CASSRDSAETLYF.